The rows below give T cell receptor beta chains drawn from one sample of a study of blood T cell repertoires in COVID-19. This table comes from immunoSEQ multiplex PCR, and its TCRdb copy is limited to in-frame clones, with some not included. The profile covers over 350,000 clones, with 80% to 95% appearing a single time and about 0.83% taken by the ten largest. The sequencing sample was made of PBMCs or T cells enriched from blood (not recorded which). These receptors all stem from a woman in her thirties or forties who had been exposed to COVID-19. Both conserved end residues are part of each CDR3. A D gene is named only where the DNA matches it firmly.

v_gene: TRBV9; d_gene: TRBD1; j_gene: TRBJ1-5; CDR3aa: CASSVGPQGVRNQPQHF
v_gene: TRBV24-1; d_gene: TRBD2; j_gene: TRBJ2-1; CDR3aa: CATSDSTSGTYNEQFF
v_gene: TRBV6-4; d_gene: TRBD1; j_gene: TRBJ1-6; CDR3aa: CASSVTGTGFNSPLHF
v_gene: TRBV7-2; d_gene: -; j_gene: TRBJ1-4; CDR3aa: CASSIRRAEGKLFF
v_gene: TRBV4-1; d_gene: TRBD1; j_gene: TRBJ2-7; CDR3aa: CASSQDAPLDRDEQYF
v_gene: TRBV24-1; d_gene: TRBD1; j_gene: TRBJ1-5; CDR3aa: CATSTTGVGGQPQHF
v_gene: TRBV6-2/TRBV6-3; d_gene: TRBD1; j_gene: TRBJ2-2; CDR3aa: CASSSQGAGIGELFF
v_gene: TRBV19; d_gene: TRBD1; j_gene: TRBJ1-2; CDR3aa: CASSPGTGANYGYTF
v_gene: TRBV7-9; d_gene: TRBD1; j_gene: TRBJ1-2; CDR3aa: CASSLARGQGYTF
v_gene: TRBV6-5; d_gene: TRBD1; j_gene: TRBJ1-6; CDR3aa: CASRGGQGRNSPLHF
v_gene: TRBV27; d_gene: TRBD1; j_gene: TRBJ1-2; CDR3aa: CASSNPGGYGYTF
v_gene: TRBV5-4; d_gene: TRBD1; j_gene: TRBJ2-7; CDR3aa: CASSWDRVDEQYF
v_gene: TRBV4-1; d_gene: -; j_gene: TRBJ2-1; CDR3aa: CASSPAGKDDEGFF
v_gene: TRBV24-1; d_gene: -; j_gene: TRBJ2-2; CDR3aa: CATSVTRNTGELFF
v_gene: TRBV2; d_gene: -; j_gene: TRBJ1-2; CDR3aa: CASSRPGEYGYTF
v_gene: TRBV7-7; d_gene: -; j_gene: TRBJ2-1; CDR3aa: CASSPAVQAYNEQFF
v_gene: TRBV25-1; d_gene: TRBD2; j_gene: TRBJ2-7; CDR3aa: CASPTGTSGGEQYF
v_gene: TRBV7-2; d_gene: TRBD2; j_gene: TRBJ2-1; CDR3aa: CASSTRPSGGDNEQFF
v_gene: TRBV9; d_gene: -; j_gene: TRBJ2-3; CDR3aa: CASSPYPGDTQYF
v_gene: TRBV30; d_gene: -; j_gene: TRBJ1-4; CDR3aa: CACLGGTTNEKLFF
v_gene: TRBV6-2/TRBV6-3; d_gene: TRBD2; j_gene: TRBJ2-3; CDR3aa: CASSYSIAASGGSSTDTQYF
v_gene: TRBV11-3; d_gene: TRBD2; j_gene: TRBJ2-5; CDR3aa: CASSLVKGLYEETQYF
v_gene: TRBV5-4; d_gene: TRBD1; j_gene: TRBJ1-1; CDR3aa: CASSLADRVGAFF
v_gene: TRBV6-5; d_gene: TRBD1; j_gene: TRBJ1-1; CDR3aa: CASSLTGGEAFF
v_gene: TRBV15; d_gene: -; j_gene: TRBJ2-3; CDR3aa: CATSRNPRPSDTQYF
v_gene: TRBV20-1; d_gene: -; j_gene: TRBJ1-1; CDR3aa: CSARVAPEAFF
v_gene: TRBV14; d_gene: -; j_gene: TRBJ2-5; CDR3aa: CASSHGETQYF
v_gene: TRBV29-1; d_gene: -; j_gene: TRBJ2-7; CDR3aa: CSVGKGLGGEQYF
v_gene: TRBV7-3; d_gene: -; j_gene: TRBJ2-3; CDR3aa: CASSLSTDTQYF
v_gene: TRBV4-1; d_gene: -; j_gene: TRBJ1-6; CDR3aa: CASSRLPLGTLHF
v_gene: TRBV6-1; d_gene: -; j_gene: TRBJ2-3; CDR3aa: CASSEVSGDTQYF
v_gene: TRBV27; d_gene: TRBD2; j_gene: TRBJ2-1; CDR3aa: CASSKSRLAEPYNEQFF
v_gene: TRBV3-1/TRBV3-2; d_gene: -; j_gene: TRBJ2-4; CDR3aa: CASSPFGSGNIQYF
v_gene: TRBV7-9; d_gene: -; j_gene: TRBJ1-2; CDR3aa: CASSLGQGYTF
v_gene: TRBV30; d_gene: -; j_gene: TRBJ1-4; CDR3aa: CAYRLSSTNEKLFF
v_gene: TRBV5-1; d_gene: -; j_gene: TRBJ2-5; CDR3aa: CASSITQTGSETQYF
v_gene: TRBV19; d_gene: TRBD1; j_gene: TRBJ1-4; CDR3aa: CASSPTGPNEKLFF
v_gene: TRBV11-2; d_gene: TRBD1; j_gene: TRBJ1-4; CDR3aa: CASSLPGGSEKLFF
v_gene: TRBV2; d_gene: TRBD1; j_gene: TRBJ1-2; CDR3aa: CASNDRGKEGYGYTF
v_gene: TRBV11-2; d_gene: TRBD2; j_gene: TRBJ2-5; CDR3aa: CASSWTSGGQETQYF
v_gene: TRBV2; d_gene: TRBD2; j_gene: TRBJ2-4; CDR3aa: CASSARTSGLAKNIQYF
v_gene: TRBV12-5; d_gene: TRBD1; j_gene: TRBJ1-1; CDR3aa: CASGLTRTGTPTGAFF
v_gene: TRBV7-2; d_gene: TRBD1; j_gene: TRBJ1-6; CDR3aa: CASTLDRGNSPLHF
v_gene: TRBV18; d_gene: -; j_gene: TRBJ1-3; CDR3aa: CASSLGQFSGNTIYF
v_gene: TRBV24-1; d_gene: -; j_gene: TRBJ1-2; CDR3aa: CATSDYRRGYYGYTF
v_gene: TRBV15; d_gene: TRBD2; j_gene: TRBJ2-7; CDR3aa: CATSRGESGALFSSYEQYF
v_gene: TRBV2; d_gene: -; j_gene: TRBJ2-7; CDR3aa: CASRQGSYEQYF
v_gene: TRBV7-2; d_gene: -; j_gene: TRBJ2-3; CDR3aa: CASSIPGLLDTQYF
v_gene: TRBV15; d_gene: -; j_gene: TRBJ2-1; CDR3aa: CATRPPTGGRVEQFF
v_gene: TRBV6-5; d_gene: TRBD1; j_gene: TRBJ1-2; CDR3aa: CASSTWTGERYGYTF
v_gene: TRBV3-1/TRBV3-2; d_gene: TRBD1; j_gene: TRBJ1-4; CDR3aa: CASRGQGGDDKTVFF
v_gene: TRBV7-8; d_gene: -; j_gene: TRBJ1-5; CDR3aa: CASSFEGQWEKRDQPQHF
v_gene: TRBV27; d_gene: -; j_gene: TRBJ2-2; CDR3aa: CASRTAHTGELFF
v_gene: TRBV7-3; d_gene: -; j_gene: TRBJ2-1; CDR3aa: CASSLQGTGMTGNEQFF
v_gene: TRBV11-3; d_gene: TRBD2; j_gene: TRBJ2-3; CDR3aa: CASSLGAGISTDTQYF